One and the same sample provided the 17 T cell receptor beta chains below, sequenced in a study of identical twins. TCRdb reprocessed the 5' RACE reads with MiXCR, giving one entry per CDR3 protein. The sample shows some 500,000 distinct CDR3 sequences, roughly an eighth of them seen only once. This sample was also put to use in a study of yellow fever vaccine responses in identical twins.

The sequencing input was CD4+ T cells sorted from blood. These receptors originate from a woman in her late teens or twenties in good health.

DNA of the CDR3: TGTGCCAGCAGCTTCCCACAGGGGGCGAGGGATGGCTACACCTTC. Translation gives CASSFPQGARDGYTF. The chain has TRBV7-2 and TRBJ1-2; TRBD1 matches 9 bases. The V segment lost 3 bases and the J segment 6 bases; nucleotides outside the gene matches: 8. CDR1 is SGHTA, CDR2 FQGNSA, per germline. The CDR3 loop spans 15 amino acids.

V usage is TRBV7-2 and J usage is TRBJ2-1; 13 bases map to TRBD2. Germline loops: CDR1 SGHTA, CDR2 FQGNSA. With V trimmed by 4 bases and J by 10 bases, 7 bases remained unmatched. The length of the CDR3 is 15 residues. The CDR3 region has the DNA TGTGCCAGCAGCTCCACTAGCGGGGGGGGCTCAGAGCAGTTCTTC. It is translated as CASSSTSGGGSEQFF.

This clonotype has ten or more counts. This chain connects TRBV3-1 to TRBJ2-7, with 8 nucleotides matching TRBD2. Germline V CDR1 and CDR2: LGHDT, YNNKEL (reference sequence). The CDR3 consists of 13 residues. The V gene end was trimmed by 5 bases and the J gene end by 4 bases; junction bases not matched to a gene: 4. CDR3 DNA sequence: TGTGCCAGCAGCAATGGACTAGCTTACGAGCAGTACTTC. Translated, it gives CASSNGLAYEQYF.

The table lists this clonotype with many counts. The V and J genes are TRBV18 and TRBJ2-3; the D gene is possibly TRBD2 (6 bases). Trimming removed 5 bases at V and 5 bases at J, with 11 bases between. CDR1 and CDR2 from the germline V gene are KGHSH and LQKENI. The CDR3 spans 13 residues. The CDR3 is CASSSPEGDTQYF. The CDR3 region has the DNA TGTGCCAGCTCATCTCCGGAGGGAGATACGCAGTATTTT. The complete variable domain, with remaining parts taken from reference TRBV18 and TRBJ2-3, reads NAGVMQNPRHLVRRRGQEARLRCSPMKGHSHVYWYRQLPEEGLKFMVYLQKENIIDESGMPKERFSAEFPKEGPSILRIQQVVRGDSAAYFCASSSPEGDTQYFGPGTRLTVL.

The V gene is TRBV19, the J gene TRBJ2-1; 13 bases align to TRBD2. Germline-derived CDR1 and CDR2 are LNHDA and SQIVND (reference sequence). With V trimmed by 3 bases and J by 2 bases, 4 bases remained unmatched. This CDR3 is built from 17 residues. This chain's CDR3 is CASSIGLAGVPYNEQFF. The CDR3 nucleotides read TGTGCCAGTAGTATTGGACTAGCGGGAGTCCCCTACAATGAGCAGTTCTTC.

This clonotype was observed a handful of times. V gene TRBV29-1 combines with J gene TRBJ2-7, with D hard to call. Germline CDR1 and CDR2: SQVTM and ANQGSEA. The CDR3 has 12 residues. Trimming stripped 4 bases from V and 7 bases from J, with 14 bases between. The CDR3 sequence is CSVGALGIEQYF. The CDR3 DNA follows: TGCAGCGTTGGGGCGCTTGGGATTGAGCAGTACTTC.

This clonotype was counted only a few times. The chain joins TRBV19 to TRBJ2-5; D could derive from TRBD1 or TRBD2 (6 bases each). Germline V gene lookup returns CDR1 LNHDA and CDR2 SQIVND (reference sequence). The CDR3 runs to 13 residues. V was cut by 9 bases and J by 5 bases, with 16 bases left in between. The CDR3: CASGLTGMETQYF. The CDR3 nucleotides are TGTGCCAGCGGACTAACAGGGATGGAGACCCAGTACTTC.

The CDR3 nucleotides are TGTGCCCTCAGTTTAGTGCCGACCAACATTCCGGAGAATGAGCAGTTCTTC. Protein product: CALSLVPTNIPENEQFF. V gene TRBV12-3 or TRBV12-4 combines with J gene TRBJ2-1; no definite D call. Trimming took 11 bases from V and 7 from J, leaving 30 bases between them. The CDR3 has 17 residues.

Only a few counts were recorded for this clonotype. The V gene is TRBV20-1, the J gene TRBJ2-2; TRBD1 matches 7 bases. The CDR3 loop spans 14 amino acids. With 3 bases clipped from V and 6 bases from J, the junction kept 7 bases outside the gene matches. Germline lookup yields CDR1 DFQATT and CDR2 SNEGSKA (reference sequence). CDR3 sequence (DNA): TGCAGTGCTAGTACAGGGCAGGGGGCCGGGGAGCTGTTTTTT. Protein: CSASTGQGAGELFF.

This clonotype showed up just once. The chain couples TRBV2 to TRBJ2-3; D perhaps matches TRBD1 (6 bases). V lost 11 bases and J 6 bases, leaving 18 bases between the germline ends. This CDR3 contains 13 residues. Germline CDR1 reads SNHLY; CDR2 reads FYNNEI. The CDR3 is CAGRYGGADTQYF. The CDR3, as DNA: TGTGCCGGGAGATATGGGGGCGCGGATACGCAGTATTTT.

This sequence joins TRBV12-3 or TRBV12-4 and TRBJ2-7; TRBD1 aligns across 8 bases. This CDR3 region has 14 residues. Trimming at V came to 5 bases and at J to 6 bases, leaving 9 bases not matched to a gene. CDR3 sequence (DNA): TGTGCCAGCAGTGGACAGGGCTATACCCTCGAGCAGTACTTC. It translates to CASSGQGYTLEQYF.

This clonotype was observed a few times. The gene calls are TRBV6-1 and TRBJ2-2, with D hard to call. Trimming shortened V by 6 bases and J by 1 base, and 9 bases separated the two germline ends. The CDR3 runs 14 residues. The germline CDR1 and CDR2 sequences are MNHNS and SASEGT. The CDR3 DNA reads TGTGCCAGCAGGAGACTGGAGAACACCGGGGAGCTGTTTTTT. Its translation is CASRRLENTGELFF.

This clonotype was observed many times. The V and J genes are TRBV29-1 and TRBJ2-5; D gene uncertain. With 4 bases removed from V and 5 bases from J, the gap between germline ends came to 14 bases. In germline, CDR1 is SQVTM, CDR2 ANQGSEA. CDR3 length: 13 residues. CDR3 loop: CSVVLSAWETQYF. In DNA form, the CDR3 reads TGCAGCGTTGTATTATCCGCGTGGGAGACCCAGTACTTC. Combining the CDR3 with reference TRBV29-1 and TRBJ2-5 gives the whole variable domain SAVISQKPSRDICQRGTSLTIQCQVDSQVTMMFWYRQQPGQSLTLIATANQGSEATYESGFVIDKFPISRPNLTFSTLTVSNMSPEDSSIYLCSVVLSAWETQYFGPGTRLLVL.

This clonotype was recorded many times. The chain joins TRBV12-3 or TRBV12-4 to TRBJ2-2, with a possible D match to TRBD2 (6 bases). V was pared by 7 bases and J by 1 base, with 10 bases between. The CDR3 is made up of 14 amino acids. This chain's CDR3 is CASKDYLNTGELFF. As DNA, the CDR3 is TGTGCCAGCAAGGACTATTTGAACACCGGGGAGCTGTTTTTT.

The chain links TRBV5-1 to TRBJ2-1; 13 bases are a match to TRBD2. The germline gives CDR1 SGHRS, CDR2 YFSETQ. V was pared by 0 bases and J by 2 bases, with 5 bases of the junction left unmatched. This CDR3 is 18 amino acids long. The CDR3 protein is CASSLDGTSGAPYNEQFF. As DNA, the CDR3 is TGCGCCAGCAGCTTGGATGGGACTAGCGGGGCCCCCTACAATGAGCAGTTCTTC.

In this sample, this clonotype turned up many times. CDR3 region: CASSLSAGRTDTQYF. The CDR3, as DNA: TGTGCCAGCAGCTTAAGCGCAGGGAGGACAGATACGCAGTATTTT. The rearrangement links TRBV7-9 to TRBJ2-3, with a weak D call TRBD2 (6 bases). Trimming pared 2 bases from V and 3 bases from J, leaving 12 bases between. The CDR3 sequence is 15 residues long. Germline loops: CDR1 SEHNR, CDR2 FQNEAQ (reference sequence).

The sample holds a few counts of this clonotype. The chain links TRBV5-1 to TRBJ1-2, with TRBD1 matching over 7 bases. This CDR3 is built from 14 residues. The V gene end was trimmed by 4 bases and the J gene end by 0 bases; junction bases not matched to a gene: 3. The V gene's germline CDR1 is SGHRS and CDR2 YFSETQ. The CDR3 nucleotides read TGCGCCAGCAGCCGGGACAGTTCTAACTATGGCTACACCTTC. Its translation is CASSRDSSNYGYTF.